A single sample is the source of the 9 T cell receptor beta chains below, sequenced in a study of spatial heterogeneity in lung cancer. The time point was: sample taken at primary tumor resection. Frozen PBMC, nontumor lung or tumor provided whole RNA, which was sequenced unsorted. TCRdb independently ran MiXCR on the 5' RACE reads; one entry per CDR3 protein. The sample lists 89,000 or so distinct CDR3 sequences, approximately 20% occurring once. The sample here was PBMCs, taken at surgery. These receptors came from a male donor with early-stage non-small cell lung cancer.

The chain is built from TRBV4-1 and TRBJ2-1; D is perhaps TRBD1 (7 bases). CDR1 MGHRA and CDR2 YSYEKL come from the germline V gene. V lost 0 bases and J lost 6, with 15 bases in between. CDR3 size: 16 residues. The CDR3 loop is CASSQDWNRGGNEQFF. The CDR3, as DNA: TGCGCCAGCAGCCAAGATTGGAACAGGGGAGGCAATGAGCAGTTCTTC.

This clonotype was detected only a few times. V and J are TRBV2 and TRBJ1-5, with 8 bases lining up with TRBD1. Trimming cost V 7 bases and J 2 bases; bases outside gene matches: 4. CDR1 SNHLY and CDR2 FYNNEI come from the germline V gene. This CDR3 has 14 amino acids. The CDR3 loop reads CASNGQGGNQPQHF. The CDR3 region has the DNA TGTGCCAGCAACGGACAGGGCGGCAATCAGCCCCAGCATTTT.

In this sample, this clonotype turned up many times. V and J are TRBV20-1 and TRBJ2-7, with D possibly TRBD2 on 6 matching bases. The CDR3 spans 13 residues. Trimming cost V 6 bases and J 0 bases, with 12 bases left between them. The germline CDR1 and CDR2 sequences are DFQATT and SNEGSKA (reference sequence). The CDR3 loop is CSARRANSYEQYF. CDR3 nucleotides: TGCAGTGCCCGGAGGGCTAACTCCTACGAGCAGTACTTC.

A few counts support this clonotype. The V call is TRBV7-8, the J call TRBJ2-2; the D gene is possibly TRBD2 (5 bases). The V and J ends lost 1 base and 1 base respectively, with 10 bases between them. The CDR3 length is 16 residues. Looked up from germline, CDR1 is SGHVS and CDR2 is FQNEAQ. CDR3 nucleotides: TGTGCCAGCAGCTTAGTGGACCGGGAGAACACCGGGGAGCTGTTTTTT. This encodes CASSLVDRENTGELFF.

This clonotype was recorded at least ten times. CDR3 residues: CASSHRTSGRAVETQYF. CDR3 nucleotide sequence: TGTGCCAGCAGCCACCGGACTAGCGGGAGGGCCGTCGAGACCCAGTACTTC. V and J are TRBV11-1 and TRBJ2-5; 15 bases are shared with TRBD2. The CDR3 length is 17 residues. Per germline, CDR1 SGHAT and CDR2 FQDESV (reference sequence). J lost 5 bases, V lost 5 bases, and 9 bases had no gene match.

The chain employs TRBV6-5 and TRBJ2-7; no clear D gene. Trimming stripped 6 bases from V and 8 bases from J, with 14 bases between. Germline V gene sequence: CDR1 MNHEY, CDR2 SVGAGI. The CDR3 contains 12 residues. The CDR3 coding sequence is TGTGCCAGCAGGTCCGACGGGTTCCAGCAGTACTTC. Its translation is CASRSDGFQQYF.

This chain connects TRBV5-1 to TRBJ2-1, with TRBD2 matching over 8 bases. The CDR3 spans 13 residues. From germline, CDR1 is SGHRS and CDR2 YFSETQ. Trimming took 4 bases from V and 16 from J; bases not matched to a gene: 13. CDR3 bases: TGCGCCAGCAGCATGGAGACTAGCGAGAGAAAATTCTTC. Translation: CASSMETSERKFF.

In its sample, this clonotype was seen many times. The rearrangement uses TRBV7-8 and TRBJ1-2; 8 bases agree with TRBD1. CDR1 SGHVS and CDR2 FQNEAQ come from the germline V gene. The CDR3 consists of 16 residues. The J segment lost 4 bases and the V segment lost 1 base, leaving 8 bases of the junction unmatched. CDR3 sequence reads: CASSLGRDRLLYGYTF. In nucleotides, the CDR3 is TGTGCCAGCAGCTTAGGAAGGGACAGGCTACTCTATGGCTACACCTTC.

V usage is TRBV2 and J usage is TRBJ1-6, with D maybe TRBD1 (6 bases). Deletions cut 8 bases from V and 5 bases from J, with 16 bases between. Germline V gives CDR1 SNHLY, CDR2 FYNNEI. The CDR3 runs 15 residues. The CDR3 nucleotides read TGTGCCAGCGGAGAAGGGGGGCGGAATAATTCACCCCTCCACTTT. Amino acid sequence: CASGEGGRNNSPLHF.